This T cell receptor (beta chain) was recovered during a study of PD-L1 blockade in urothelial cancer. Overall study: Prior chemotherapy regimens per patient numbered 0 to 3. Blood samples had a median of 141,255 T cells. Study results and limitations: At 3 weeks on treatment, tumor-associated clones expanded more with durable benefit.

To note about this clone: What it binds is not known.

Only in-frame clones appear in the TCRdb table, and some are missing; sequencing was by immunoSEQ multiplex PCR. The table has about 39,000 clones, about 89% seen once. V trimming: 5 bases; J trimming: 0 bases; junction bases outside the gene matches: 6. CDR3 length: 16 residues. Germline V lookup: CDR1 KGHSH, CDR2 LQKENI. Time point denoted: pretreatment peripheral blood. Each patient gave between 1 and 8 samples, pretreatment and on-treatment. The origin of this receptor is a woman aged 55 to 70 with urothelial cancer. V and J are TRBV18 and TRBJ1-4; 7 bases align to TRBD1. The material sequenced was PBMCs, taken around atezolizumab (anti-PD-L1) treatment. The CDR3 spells CASSIGQAATNEKLFF. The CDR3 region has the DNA TGTGCCAGCTCAATAGGACAGGCAGCAACTAATGAAAAACTGTTTTTT.